What follows are 31 T cell receptor beta chains derived from one specimen sequenced in a study of identical twins. Via MiXCR, TCRdb re-called the 5' RACE reads, giving one row per CDR3 protein. The data contain approximately 700,000 distinct CDR3 sequences, roughly 20% of them seen just once; the ten biggest clones take up around 13%. The same specimen was also included in a second study, on T cells expressing NK-cell markers.

Sequencing was done on a sample of PBMCs. The receptors derive from a woman in her late teens or twenties in good health.

The table lists this clonotype with a few counts. V and J are TRBV27 and TRBJ2-1; no clear D. Per germline, CDR1 MNHEY and CDR2 SMNVEV (reference sequence). This CDR3 contains 14 residues. Trimming pared 5 bases from V and 7 bases from J, leaving 15 bases between. The CDR3 DNA is TGTGCCAGCAGTACCGCCGGTCGAAAAAATGAGCAGTTCTTC. Translation: CASSTAGRKNEQFF.

The chain joins TRBV7-2 to TRBJ2-1; D gene ambiguous. The V end was cut by 0 bases, the J end by 0 bases, with 9 bases between. Germline V gives CDR1 SGHTA, CDR2 FQGNSA. The CDR3 runs to 16 residues. The CDR3 is CASSLAAVSSYNEQFF. CDR3 in DNA: TGTGCCAGCAGCTTAGCGGCAGTTAGCTCCTACAATGAGCAGTTCTTC.

The chain is built from TRBV29-1 and TRBJ2-7; D tentatively reads TRBD1 or TRBD2 (5 bases each). V lost 6 bases and J 2 bases, leaving 17 bases between the germline ends. The V gene's germline CDR1 is SQVTM and CDR2 ANQGSEA. The CDR3 is made up of 14 amino acids. The CDR3, as DNA: TGCAGCGTCACCACCCGGGACCGAGCCTACGAGCAGTACTTC. This translates into CSVTTRDRAYEQYF.

The CDR3 reads CAISWGKLAGVTDTQYF. Here the CDR3 DNA reads TGTGCCATCAGTTGGGGTAAACTAGCGGGAGTCACAGATACGCAGTATTTT. The J gene is TRBJ2-3, the V gene TRBV10-3, with 11 bases that match TRBD2. The CDR3 is made up of 17 amino acids. The J segment lost 2 bases and the V segment lost 5 bases, leaving 9 bases of the junction unmatched. Germline CDR1 reads ENHRY; CDR2 reads SYGVKD.

In this sample, this clonotype turned up many times. The chain couples TRBV9 to TRBJ2-3; D is uncertain. The CDR3 runs 15 residues. Trimming pared 0 bases from V and 3 bases from J, leaving 11 bases between. CDR1 is SGDLS and CDR2 is YYNGEE in the germline V gene. CDR3 protein: CASSVAVGQTDTQYF. The CDR3, as DNA: TGTGCCAGCAGCGTAGCCGTGGGCCAGACAGATACGCAGTATTTT.

CDR3 in DNA: TGCAGTGCTAGAGTTGGGGGGTCGAGAACTGAAGCTTTCTTT. Translated: CSARVGGSRTEAFF. The chain is built from TRBV20-1 and TRBJ1-1; possibly TRBD1 for D (5 bases). V lost 1 base to trimming and J lost 5 bases, with 14 bases between them. Per germline, CDR1 DFQATT and CDR2 SNEGSKA (reference sequence). The CDR3 spans 14 residues.

V and J are TRBV20-1 and TRBJ1-1, with 9 positions matching TRBD1. The CDR3 length is 15 residues. Trimming took 6 bases from V and 1 from J; bases not matched to a gene: 9. The V gene's germline CDR1 is DFQATT and CDR2 SNEGSKA (reference sequence). The CDR3 protein is CSAPGGGQGNTEAFF. The CDR3 bases are TGCAGTGCCCCCGGTGGGGGACAGGGGAACACTGAAGCTTTCTTT.

This clonotype was detected many times. An end of the junction does not agree with germline; a read error may underlie this. The genes are TRBV12-3 or TRBV12-4 and TRBJ1-2, with unresolved D. This CDR3 comprises 15 residues. The CDR3: CASSLAGTGNYGYTF. CDR3 nucleotides: TGTGCCAGCAGCTTAGCGGGTACCGGGAACTATGGCTACACCTTC.

This clonotype has at least ten counts. This chain connects TRBV20-1 to TRBJ2-7; possible D gene TRBD2, 5 bases. The V and J ends lost 5 bases and 5 bases respectively, with 7 bases between them. The CDR3 runs 10 residues. The germline gives CDR1 DFQATT, CDR2 SNEGSKA (reference sequence). CDR3 in amino acids: CSASGDEQYF. CDR3 sequence (DNA): TGCAGTGCTTCCGGGGACGAGCAGTACTTC.

This chain uses TRBV6-1 with TRBJ1-2; tentative D call: TRBD1 (5 bases). The CDR3 consists of 13 residues. Germline CDR1 and CDR2: MNHNS and SASEGT. V was pared by 9 bases and J by 8 bases, with 19 bases between. CDR3 nucleotide sequence: TGTGCCAGTAGTAGGGCCAGAGGGGCCGGCTACACCTTC. This sequence encodes CASSRARGAGYTF.

This clonotype has more than one count but fewer than ten. The chain uses TRBV12-3 or TRBV12-4 and TRBJ1-5; possibly TRBD1 for D (5 bases). The V and J ends lost 5 bases and 7 bases respectively, with 15 bases between them. The CDR3 consists of 14 residues. This chain's CDR3 is CASSPDSLLQPQHF. In DNA, the CDR3 is TGTGCCAGCAGTCCCGACAGTCTCCTACAGCCCCAGCATTTT.

There are many counts of this clonotype. The chain employs TRBV5-1 and TRBJ2-7, with 9 nucleotides matching TRBD2. CDR3 length: 16 residues. In germline, CDR1 is SGHRS, CDR2 YFSETQ. Germline trimming cut 2 bases from V and 0 bases from J; bases unmatched to any gene: 6. CDR3 DNA: TGCGCCAGCAGCTTCTTAAGCGGGGGGAACTCCTACGAGCAGTACTTC. Amino acids: CASSFLSGGNSYEQYF.

This chain connects TRBV20-1 to TRBJ1-1; TRBD1 might be the D (6 bases). The V gene's germline CDR1 is DFQATT and CDR2 SNEGSKA (reference sequence). This CDR3 is built from 12 residues. Written as DNA, the CDR3 is TGCACCGCCCTTAGGGGGGAAACTGAAGCTTTCTTT. Its translation is CTALRGETEAFF.

There are a few counts of this clonotype. The rearrangement uses TRBV7-2 and TRBJ2-3; D not resolved. Between the trimmed V and J ends, which lost 5 bases and 2 bases, there was a span of 20 bases. Per germline, CDR1 SGHTA and CDR2 FQGNSA. This CDR3 is 17 amino acids long. The CDR3 nucleotides are TGTGCCAGCAGCCACAGCCGGCGCGGCTGGCCCACAGATACGCAGTATTTT. Its protein product is CASSHSRRGWPTDTQYF.

Comments on this clonotype: A clone one base away is much larger, so this may be a read error. The rearrangement joins TRBV18 to TRBJ1-4; maybe TRBD1 (5 bases). V was pared by 5 bases and J by 8 bases, with 15 bases between. This CDR3 comprises 14 residues. Germline loops: CDR1 KGHSH, CDR2 LQKENI. The CDR3: CASSSFRGEEKLFF. CDR3 nucleotide sequence: TGTGCCAGCTCATCCTTCCGGGGGGAGGAAAAACTGTTTTTT.

A few counts support this clonotype. The chain carries TRBV6-5 and TRBJ2-3; 7 bases are shared with TRBD1. CDR3 length equals 15 residues. Trimming at V came to 2 bases and at J to 4 bases, leaving 6 bases not matched to a gene. Germline CDR1 reads MNHEY; CDR2 reads SVGAGI. CDR3 sequence: CASSYGQGVPDTQYF. The CDR3 region has the DNA TGTGCCAGCAGTTACGGCCAGGGGGTCCCAGATACGCAGTATTTT.

The sample holds a few counts of this clonotype. The chain joins TRBV20-1 to TRBJ2-7, with 8 nucleotides matching TRBD2. This CDR3 comprises 15 residues. V shed 3 bases and J 4 bases; nucleotides not matched to a gene: 11. Germline lookup yields CDR1 DFQATT and CDR2 SNEGSKA (reference sequence). The CDR3 region has the DNA TGCAGTGCTAGCAGTAATAGCGGGACCCAATACGAGCAGTACTTC. Protein: CSASSNSGTQYEQYF.

This chain links TRBV7-9 with TRBJ2-7; 8 bases are shared with TRBD1. J was trimmed by 8 bases and V by 5 bases; bases with no gene match: 11. Germline CDR1 and CDR2: SEHNR and FQNEAQ (reference sequence). The CDR3 runs 14 residues. The CDR3 loop is CASSQTGQGNKQYF. DNA of the CDR3: TGTGCCAGCAGCCAGACTGGACAGGGAAATAAGCAGTACTTC.

There are many counts of this clonotype. CDR3 sequence (DNA): TGTGCCAGCAGCCTGGACGGTGGGCGGAACACTGAAGCTTTCTTT. Residues: CASSLDGGRNTEAFF. V is TRBV7-9 and J is TRBJ1-1; D unclear. Germline loops: CDR1 SEHNR, CDR2 FQNEAQ (reference sequence). Trimming took off 5 bases at V and 1 base at J, with 14 bases between the two ends. This CDR3 has 15 residues.

The J gene is TRBJ2-3, the V gene TRBV2; D is unclear. Trimming left V 8 bases short and J 5 bases short, with 8 bases between. The CDR3 contains 11 residues. Per the germline V gene, CDR1 is SNHLY and CDR2 is FYNNEI. The CDR3 reads CASRLEDTQYF. CDR3 in DNA: TGTGCCAGCCGTCTTGAAGATACGCAGTATTTT.

This clonotype has just a few counts. The rearrangement joins TRBV6-1 to TRBJ2-7, with D possibly being TRBD1 (5 bases). The length of the CDR3 is 15 residues. V dropped 0 bases and J dropped 3 bases, with 12 bases sitting between them. Germline lookup yields CDR1 MNHNS and CDR2 SASEGT. CDR3 sequence: CASSEARHRNYEQYF. The CDR3 nucleotides are TGTGCCAGCAGTGAAGCGAGGCACAGGAACTACGAGCAGTACTTC.

This clonotype was observed a few times. The chain recombines TRBV20-1 with TRBJ2-1, with D possibly being TRBD1 (6 bases). The V and J ends lost 3 bases and 6 bases respectively, with 9 bases between them. The V gene's germline CDR1 is DFQATT and CDR2 SNEGSKA (reference sequence). CDR3 length: 12 amino acids. Here the CDR3 reads CSASRGPNEQFF. In DNA form, the CDR3 reads TGCAGTGCTAGCAGGGGTCCCAATGAGCAGTTCTTC.

This clonotype was recorded many times. The rearrangement uses TRBV12-3 or TRBV12-4 and TRBJ1-6; 9 bases fit TRBD1. The CDR3 has 13 amino acids. V lost 5 bases, J lost 9 bases, and 2 bases stayed unmatched. CDR3 in DNA: TGTGCCAGCAGTGTACAGGGGGCTTCACCCCTCCACTTT. Translation gives CASSVQGASPLHF.

The V gene is TRBV20-1, the J gene TRBJ1-1; D is unclear. Germline V gene data show CDR1 as DFQATT and CDR2 as SNEGSKA (reference sequence). The CDR3 loop spans 15 amino acids. The germline V and J ends were trimmed by 1 base and 0 bases, with 12 bases remaining between them. The CDR3 sequence: CSARGTENMNTEAFF. The CDR3 DNA follows: TGCAGTGCTAGAGGGACCGAGAACATGAACACTGAAGCTTTCTTT.

This chain joins TRBV7-9 and TRBJ2-1; 7 positions match TRBD2. The V gene's germline CDR1 is SEHNR and CDR2 FQNEAQ (reference sequence). After removal of 3 bases from V and 4 bases from J, the junction contained 6 bases not matched to a gene. This CDR3 has 15 amino acids. The CDR3 coding sequence is TGTGCCAGCAGCTTTTGGGGGGAGGGGTACAATGAGCAGTTCTTC. Its protein is CASSFWGEGYNEQFF.

This clonotype was counted a few times. The chain uses TRBV10-3 and TRBJ2-3, with 7 bases fitting TRBD2. J was trimmed by 3 bases and V by 7 bases; bases with no gene match: 10. The CDR3 runs 15 residues. Germline V gene lookup returns CDR1 ENHRY and CDR2 SYGVKD. The CDR3 spells CAITNSPGGTDTQYF. The CDR3 DNA follows: TGTGCCATCACAAATAGCCCGGGGGGAACAGATACGCAGTATTTT.

This clonotype was picked up a small number of times. The rearrangement links TRBV6-5 to TRBJ1-1; D not certain. CDR3 length: 14 residues. Germline-derived CDR1 and CDR2 are MNHEY and SVGAGI. V lost 2 bases to trimming and J lost 0 bases, with 7 bases between them. CDR3 amino acids: CASSYDPMNTEAFF. The CDR3 nucleotides read TGTGCCAGCAGTTACGATCCGATGAACACTGAAGCTTTCTTT.

This rearrangement joins TRBV10-1 to TRBJ2-1; D is unclear. The CDR3 consists of 13 residues. Germline lookup yields CDR1 WNHNN and CDR2 SYGVQD (reference sequence). Deletions cut 0 bases from V and 3 bases from J, with 3 bases between. CDR3 in DNA: TGCGCCAGCAGTGAGTCCGTCTACAATGAGCAGTTCTTC. It is translated as CASSESVYNEQFF.

J is TRBJ2-1 and V is TRBV29-1, with 7 bases identical to TRBD2. V dropped 7 bases and J dropped 9; count of bases not matched to a gene: 9. CDR1 SQVTM and CDR2 ANQGSEA come from the germline V gene. CDR3 length: 12 amino acids. CDR3 coding DNA: TGCAGCGCCGGACTAGTGGCCCTTGAGCAGTTCTTC. This encodes CSAGLVALEQFF.

V gene TRBV21-1 combines with J gene TRBJ2-1; the DNA was not used to check the table's D call, TRBD2. TRBV21-1 is described as a pseudogene. The length of the CDR3 is 13 residues. Written as DNA, the CDR3 is TGTGCCAGCTCCCACGGAGCGGTCAATGAGCAGTTCTTC. Its translation: CASSHGAVNEQFF.

In this sample, this clonotype turned up a few times. The chain is built from TRBV6-1 and TRBJ2-7; no definite D call. The germline V gene encodes CDR1 MNHNS and CDR2 SASEGT. The CDR3 totals 14 residues. The germline V and J ends were trimmed by 8 bases and 6 bases, with 20 bases remaining between them. Here the CDR3 reads CASRRVRSSAEQYF. CDR3 DNA sequence: TGTGCCAGCCGCCGAGTCCGGAGTTCGGCCGAGCAGTACTTC.